This T cell receptor (beta chain) was identified during a study of OX40 agonist ivuxolimab in advanced cancers. Whole-study context: Dose-escalation patients suffered from hepatocellular carcinoma, melanoma, renal cell or head and neck cancer. Study outcomes and limitations: There was clonal expansion of CD4+ and CD8+ blood T cells by week 6 at 0.1 to 3.0 mg/kg.

V trimming: 6 bases; J trimming: 2 bases; junction bases outside the gene matches: 4. The V gene's germline CDR1 is MDHEN and CDR2 SYDVKM. The CDR3 loop spans 15 amino acids. This clone is termed medium-sized (0.01 to 0.1%). The antigen is undetermined. Sequenced by immunoSEQ multiplex PCR; TCRdb stores in-frame clones only, minus some. The sample lists 6,000 to 7,000 clones; about two thirds were seen once. Material: CD4+ or CD8+ T cells sorted from blood, obtained in a trial of the OX40 agonist ivuxolimab. J is TRBJ2-7 and V is TRBV28, with 13 bases that match TRBD2. The receptor's source is an adult with an advanced solid tumor such as melanoma, head and neck, liver or kidney cancer. CDR3 region: CASRKLAGGTYEQYF. CDR3 nucleotides: TGTGCCAGCAGGAAACTAGCGGGGGGGACCTACGAGCAGTACTTC.